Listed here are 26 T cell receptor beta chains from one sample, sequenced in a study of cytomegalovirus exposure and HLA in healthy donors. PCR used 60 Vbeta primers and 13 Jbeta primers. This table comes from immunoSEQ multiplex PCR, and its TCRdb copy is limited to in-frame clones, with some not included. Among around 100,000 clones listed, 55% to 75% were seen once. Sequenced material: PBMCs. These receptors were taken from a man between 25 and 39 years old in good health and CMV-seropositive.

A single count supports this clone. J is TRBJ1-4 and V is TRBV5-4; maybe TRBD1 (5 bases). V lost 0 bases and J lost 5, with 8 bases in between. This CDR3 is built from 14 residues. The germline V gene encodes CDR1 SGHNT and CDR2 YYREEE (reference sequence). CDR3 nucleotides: TGTGCCAGCAGCTTGGACAGGACAAATGAAAAACTGTTTTTT. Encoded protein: CASSLDRTNEKLFF.

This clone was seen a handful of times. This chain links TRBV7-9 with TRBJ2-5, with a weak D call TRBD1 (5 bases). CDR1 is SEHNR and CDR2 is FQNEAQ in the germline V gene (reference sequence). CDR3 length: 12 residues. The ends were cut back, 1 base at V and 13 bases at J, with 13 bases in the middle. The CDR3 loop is CASSLGTQESYF. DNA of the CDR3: TGTGCCAGCAGCTTAGGTACACAGGAGTCGTACTTC.

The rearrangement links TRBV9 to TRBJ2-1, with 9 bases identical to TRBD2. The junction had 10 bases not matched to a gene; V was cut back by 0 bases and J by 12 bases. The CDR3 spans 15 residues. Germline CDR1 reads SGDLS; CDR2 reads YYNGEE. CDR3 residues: CASSVEWRGGAGQFF. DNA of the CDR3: TGTGCCAGCAGCGTAGAGTGGCGGGGGGGCGCGGGGCAGTTCTTC.

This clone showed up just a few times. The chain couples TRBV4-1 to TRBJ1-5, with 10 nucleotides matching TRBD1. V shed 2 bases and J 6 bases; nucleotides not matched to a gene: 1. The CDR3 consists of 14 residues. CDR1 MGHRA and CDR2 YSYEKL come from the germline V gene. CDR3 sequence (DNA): TGCGCCAGCAGCCAAAGGACAGGGGGTCAGCCCCAGCATTTT. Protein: CASSQRTGGQPQHF.

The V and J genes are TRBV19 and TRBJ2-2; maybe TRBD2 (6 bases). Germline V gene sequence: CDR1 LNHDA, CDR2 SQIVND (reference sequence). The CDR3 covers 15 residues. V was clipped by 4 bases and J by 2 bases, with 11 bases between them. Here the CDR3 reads CASSRRGPNTGELFF. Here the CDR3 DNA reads TGTGCCAGTAGTAGGAGGGGCCCAAACACCGGGGAGCTGTTTTTT. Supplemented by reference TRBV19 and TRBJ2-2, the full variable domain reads DGGITQSPKYLFRKEGQNVTLSCEQNLNHDAMYWYRQDPGQGLRLIYYSQIVNDFQKGDIAEGYSVSREKKESFPLTVTSAQKNPTAFYLCASSRRGPNTGELFFGEGSRLTVL.

The CDR3 is CASSLREGSEQYF. The CDR3 DNA sequence: TGTGCCAGCAGCCTCCGTGAGGGAAGCGAGCAGTACTTC. The V and J genes are TRBV7-3 and TRBJ2-7, with D maybe TRBD2 (5 bases). CDR1 is SGHTA, CDR2 FQGTGA, per germline. CDR3 length: 13 residues. Trimming shortened V by 5 bases and J by 6 bases, and 14 bases separated the two germline ends.

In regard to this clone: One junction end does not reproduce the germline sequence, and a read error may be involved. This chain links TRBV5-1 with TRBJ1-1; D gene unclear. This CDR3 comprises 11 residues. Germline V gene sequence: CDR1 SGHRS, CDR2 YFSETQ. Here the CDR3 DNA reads TGCGCCTGCAGGACGAACCAGGCAGCTTTCTTT. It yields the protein CACRTNQAAFF.

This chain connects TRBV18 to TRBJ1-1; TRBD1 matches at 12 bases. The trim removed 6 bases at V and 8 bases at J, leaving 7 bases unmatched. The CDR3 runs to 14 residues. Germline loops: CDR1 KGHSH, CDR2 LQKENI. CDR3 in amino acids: CASSRDRGLVEAFF. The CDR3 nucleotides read TGTGCCAGCTCGCGGGACAGGGGGCTTGTGGAAGCTTTCTTT.

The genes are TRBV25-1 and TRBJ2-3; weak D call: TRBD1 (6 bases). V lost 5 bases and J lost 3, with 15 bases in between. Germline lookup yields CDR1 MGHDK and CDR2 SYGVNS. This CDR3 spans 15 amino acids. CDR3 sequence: CASSNQGKWTDTQYF. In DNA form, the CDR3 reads TGTGCCAGCAGTAACCAGGGGAAGTGGACAGATACGCAGTATTTT.

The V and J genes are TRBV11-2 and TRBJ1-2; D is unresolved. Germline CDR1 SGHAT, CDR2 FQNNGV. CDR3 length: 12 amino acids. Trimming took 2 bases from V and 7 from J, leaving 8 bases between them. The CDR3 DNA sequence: TGTGCCAGCAGCTTAATGAACAGTGGCTACACCTTC. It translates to CASSLMNSGYTF.

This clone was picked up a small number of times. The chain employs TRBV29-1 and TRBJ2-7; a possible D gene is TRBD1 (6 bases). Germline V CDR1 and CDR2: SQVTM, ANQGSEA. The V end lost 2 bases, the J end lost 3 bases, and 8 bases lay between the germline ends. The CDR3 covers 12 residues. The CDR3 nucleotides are TGCAGCGTTGAATTGGACAGCTACGAGCAGTACTTC. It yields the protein CSVELDSYEQYF.

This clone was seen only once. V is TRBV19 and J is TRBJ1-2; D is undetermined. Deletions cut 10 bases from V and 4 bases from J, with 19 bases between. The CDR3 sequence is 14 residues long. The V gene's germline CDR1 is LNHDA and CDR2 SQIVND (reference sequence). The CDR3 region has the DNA TGTGCCACCACCAAGGAGGTCGGAGGCTATGGCTACACCTTC. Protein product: CATTKEVGGYGYTF.

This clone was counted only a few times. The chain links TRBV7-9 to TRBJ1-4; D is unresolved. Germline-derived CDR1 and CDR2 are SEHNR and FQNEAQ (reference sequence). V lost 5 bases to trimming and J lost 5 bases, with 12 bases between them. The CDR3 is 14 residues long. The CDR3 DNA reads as TGTGCCAGCAGCCCCGGTAGAGGGAATGAAAAACTGTTTTTT. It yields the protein CASSPGRGNEKLFF.

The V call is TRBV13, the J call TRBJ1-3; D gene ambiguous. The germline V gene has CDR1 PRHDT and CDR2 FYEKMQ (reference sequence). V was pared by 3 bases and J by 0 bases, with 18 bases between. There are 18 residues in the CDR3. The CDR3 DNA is TGTGCCAGCAGCTTTGCAGGTATTGTGGCGGGCTCTGGAAACACCATATATTTT. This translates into CASSFAGIVAGSGNTIYF.

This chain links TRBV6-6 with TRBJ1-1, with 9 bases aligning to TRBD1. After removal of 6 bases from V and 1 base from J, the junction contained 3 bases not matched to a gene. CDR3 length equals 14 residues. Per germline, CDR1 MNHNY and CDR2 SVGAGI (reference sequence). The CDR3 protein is CASSSGQGNTEAFF. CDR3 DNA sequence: TGTGCCAGCAGCTCGGGACAGGGGAACACTGAAGCTTTCTTT.

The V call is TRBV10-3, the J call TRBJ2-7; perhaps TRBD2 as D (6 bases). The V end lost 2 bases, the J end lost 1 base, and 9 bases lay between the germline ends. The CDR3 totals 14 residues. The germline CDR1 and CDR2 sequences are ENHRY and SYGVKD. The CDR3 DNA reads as TGTGCCATCAGTGAGAGGGCGGGATCCTACGAGCAGTACTTC. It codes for CAISERAGSYEQYF.

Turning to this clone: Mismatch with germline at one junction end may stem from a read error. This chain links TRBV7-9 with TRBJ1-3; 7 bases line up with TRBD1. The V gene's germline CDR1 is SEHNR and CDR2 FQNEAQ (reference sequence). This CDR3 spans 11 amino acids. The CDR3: CASSLEAGTAF. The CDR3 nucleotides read TGTGCCAGCAGCTTAGAGGCAGGGACAGCCTTT.

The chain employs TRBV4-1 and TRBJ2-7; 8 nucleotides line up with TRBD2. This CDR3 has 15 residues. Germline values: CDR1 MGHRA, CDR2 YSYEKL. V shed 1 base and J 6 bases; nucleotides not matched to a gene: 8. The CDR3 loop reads CASSQALAGKVEQYF. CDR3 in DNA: TGCGCCAGCAGCCAAGCCCTAGCGGGTAAGGTCGAGCAGTACTTC.

CDR3 residues: CASSIVGTGGNYGYTF. Written as DNA, the CDR3 is TGTGCCAGTAGTATCGTTGGGACAGGGGGCAACTATGGCTACACCTTC. This chain connects TRBV19 to TRBJ1-2; 12 bases line up with TRBD1. The CDR3 is 16 amino acids. The V and J ends lost 3 bases and 2 bases, in that order; junction bases with no gene match: 4. Germline V gene lookup returns CDR1 LNHDA and CDR2 SQIVND (reference sequence).

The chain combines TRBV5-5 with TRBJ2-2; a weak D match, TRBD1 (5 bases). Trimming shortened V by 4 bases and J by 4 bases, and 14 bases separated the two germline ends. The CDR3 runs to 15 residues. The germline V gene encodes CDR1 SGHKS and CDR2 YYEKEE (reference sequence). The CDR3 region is CASSMTVGVTGELFF. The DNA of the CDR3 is TGTGCCAGCAGCATGACTGTAGGGGTCACCGGGGAGCTGTTTTTT.

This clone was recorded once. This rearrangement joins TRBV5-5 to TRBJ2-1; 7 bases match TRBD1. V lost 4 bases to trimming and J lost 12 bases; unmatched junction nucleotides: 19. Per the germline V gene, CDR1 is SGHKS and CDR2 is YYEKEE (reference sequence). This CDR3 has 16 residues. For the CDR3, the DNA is TGTGCCAGCAGCGACACCTTGGGACAGAATATGGGCTTGCAGTTCTTC. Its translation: CASSDTLGQNMGLQFF. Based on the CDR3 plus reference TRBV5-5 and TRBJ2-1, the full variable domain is DAGVTQSPTHLIKTRGQQVTLRCSPISGHKSVSWYQQVLGQGPQFIFQYYEKEERGRGNFPDRFSARQFPNYSSELNVNALLLGDSALYLCASSDTLGQNMGLQFFGPGTRLTVL.

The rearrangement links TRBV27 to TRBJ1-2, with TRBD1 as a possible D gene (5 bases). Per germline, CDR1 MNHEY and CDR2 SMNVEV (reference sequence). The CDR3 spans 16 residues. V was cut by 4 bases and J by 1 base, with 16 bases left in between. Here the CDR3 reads CASSSAGPKLNYGYTF. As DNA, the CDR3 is TGTGCCAGCAGTTCGGCAGGGCCTAAGCTTAACTATGGCTACACCTTC.

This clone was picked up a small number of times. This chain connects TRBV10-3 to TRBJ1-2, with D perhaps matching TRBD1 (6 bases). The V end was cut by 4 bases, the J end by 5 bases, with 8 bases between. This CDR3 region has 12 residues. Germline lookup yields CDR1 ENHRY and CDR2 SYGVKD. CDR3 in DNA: TGTGCCATCAGTGGTACAGGGTATGGCTACACCTTC. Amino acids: CAISGTGYGYTF.

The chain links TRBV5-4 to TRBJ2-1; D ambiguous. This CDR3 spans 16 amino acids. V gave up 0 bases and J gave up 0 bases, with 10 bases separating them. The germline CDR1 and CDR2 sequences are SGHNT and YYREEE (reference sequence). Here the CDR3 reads CASSLGFSSSYNEQFF. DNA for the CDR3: TGTGCCAGCAGCTTGGGGTTTTCTAGCTCCTACAATGAGCAGTTCTTC.

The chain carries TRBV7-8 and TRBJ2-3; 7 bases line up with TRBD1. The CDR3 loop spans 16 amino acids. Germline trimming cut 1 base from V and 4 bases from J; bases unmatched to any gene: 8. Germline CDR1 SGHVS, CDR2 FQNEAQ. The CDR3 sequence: CASSLVDRVISDTQYF. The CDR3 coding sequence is TGTGCCAGCAGCTTAGTTGACAGGGTCATATCAGATACGCAGTATTTT.

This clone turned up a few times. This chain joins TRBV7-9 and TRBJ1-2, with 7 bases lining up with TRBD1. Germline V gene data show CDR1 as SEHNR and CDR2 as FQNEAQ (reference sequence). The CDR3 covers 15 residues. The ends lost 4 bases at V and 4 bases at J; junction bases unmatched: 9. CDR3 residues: CASSSPGQQGYGYTF. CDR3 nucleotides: TGTGCCAGCAGCTCGCCGGGACAGCAAGGCTATGGCTACACCTTC.